This TCR beta chain appears in the sequencing data of a study of OX40 agonist ivuxolimab in advanced cancers. The germline gives CDR1 MNHNS, CDR2 SASEGT. This CDR3 spans 13 amino acids. V lost 2 bases, J lost 4 bases, and 8 bases lay in between. Clones were read by immunoSEQ multiplex PCR, and TCRdb kept only the in-frame ones, dropping some. The sample includes fewer than 85,000 clones, approximately 86% of them seen just once. The source material was CD4+ or CD8+ T cells sorted from blood, sampled in a trial of the OX40 agonist ivuxolimab. This chain joins TRBV6-1 and TRBJ1-2; D may be TRBD1 (5 bases). This TCR derives from an adult with an advanced solid tumor such as melanoma, head and neck, liver or kidney cancer. This CDR3 reads CASSESGRYGYTF. CDR3 sequence (DNA): TGTGCCAGCAGTGAATCAGGGCGCTATGGCTACACCTTC.